This entry lists 32 T cell receptor beta chains sequenced from one sample in a study of beta chain features in type 1 diabetes. Points from the study as a whole: Within each of all four CD4+ subsets, Type 1 diabetes patients had TCRB CDR3s that were moderately but significantly shorter.

Expressed TCRB transcripts were sequenced because the isolated RNA had all been reverse transcribed beforehand. Only in-frame clones appear in the TCRdb table, and some are missing; sequencing was by immunoSEQ multiplex PCR. The repertoire holds 500,000 to 650,000 clones, with 9.5% to 15% as singletons. Their antigen targets remain unknown. Specimen: naive CD4+ T cells from blood. These receptors were collected from a man aged 25 to 45 with type 1 diabetes.

V usage is TRBV9 and J usage is TRBJ2-5; 10 bases are a match to TRBD1. The J segment lost 5 bases and the V segment lost 3 bases, leaving 7 bases of the junction unmatched. The CDR3 totals 15 residues. Germline loops: CDR1 SGDLS, CDR2 YYNGEE. The CDR3 here is CASSEGTGARETQYF. CDR3 sequence (DNA): TGTGCCAGCAGCGAGGGGACAGGGGCCCGGGAGACCCAGTACTTC.

This chain links TRBV29-1 with TRBJ2-3, with D tentatively TRBD2 (5 bases). The CDR3 has 15 amino acids. Germline CDR1 reads SQVTM; CDR2 reads ANQGSEA. The V end was cut by 4 bases, the J end by 8 bases, with 22 bases between. This CDR3 reads CSVGPKTVRSGTQYF. CDR3 coding DNA: TGCAGCGTTGGTCCCAAGACCGTGAGGAGCGGTACGCAGTATTTT.

The genes are TRBV7-2 and TRBJ2-2; 8 positions agree with TRBD2. The J segment lost 5 bases and the V segment lost 4 bases, leaving 9 bases of the junction unmatched. This CDR3 has 16 amino acids. Germline lookup yields CDR1 SGHTA and CDR2 FQGNSA. CDR3 sequence: CASSSSAGAGTGELFF. The CDR3 bases are TGTGCCAGCAGCTCCTCAGCGGGGGCAGGGACCGGGGAGCTGTTTTTT.

This clone was observed a few times. The chain links TRBV19 to TRBJ2-5, with TRBD1 matching 10 bases. The CDR3 is 14 amino acids. V lost 3 bases to trimming and J lost 2 bases; unmatched junction nucleotides: 0. CDR1 is LNHDA, CDR2 SQIVND, per germline (reference sequence). The CDR3 DNA reads as TGTGCCAGTAGTATGGGACAGGGGCAAGAGACCCAGTACTTC. Protein: CASSMGQGQETQYF.

This sequence joins TRBV4-3 and TRBJ2-1; D perhaps matches TRBD2 (7 bases). The CDR3 is made up of 17 amino acids. The germline V gene has CDR1 LGHNA and CDR2 YSLEER. V was clipped by 0 bases and J by 6 bases, with 18 bases between them. The CDR3 sequence is CASSQEIGRGRSNEQFF. CDR3 nucleotides: TGCGCCAGCAGCCAAGAAATTGGGCGGGGGCGCAGCAATGAGCAGTTCTTC.

In this sample, this clone turned up a few times. V usage is TRBV2 and J usage is TRBJ2-6; D is ambiguous. Between the trimmed V and J ends, which lost 3 bases and 2 bases, there was a span of 8 bases. The CDR3 is 15 amino acids. Per the germline V gene, CDR1 is SNHLY and CDR2 is FYNNEI. CDR3 bases: TGTGCCAGCAGTGACTTAGGGACTGGGGCCAACGTCCTGACTTTC. Protein sequence: CASSDLGTGANVLTF.

This clone has a handful of counts. This chain uses TRBV14 with TRBJ2-3; the match to TRBD2 covers 8 bases. Germline V lookup: CDR1 SGHDN, CDR2 FVKESK. The CDR3 sequence is 17 residues long. After removal of 5 bases from V and 1 base from J, the junction contained 11 bases not matched to a gene. The CDR3 DNA reads TGTGCCAGCAGCGGGCTGCCGGGGGGGCCAGGCACAGATACGCAGTATTTT. Translated, it gives CASSGLPGGPGTDTQYF.

In this sample, this clone turned up a few times. This chain connects TRBV29-1 to TRBJ1-3; D is ambiguous. The CDR3 loop spans 14 amino acids. Germline loops: CDR1 SQVTM, CDR2 ANQGSEA. V lost 7 bases and J 2 bases, leaving 15 bases between the germline ends. CDR3 residues: CSARMGSPGNTIYF. CDR3 sequence (DNA): TGCAGCGCCCGTATGGGGTCCCCTGGAAACACCATATATTTT.

The rearrangement links TRBV5-1 to TRBJ2-1; no clear D gene. Trimming cost V 0 bases and J 0 bases, with 7 bases left between them. The CDR3 runs 15 residues. The germline V gene encodes CDR1 SGHRS and CDR2 YFSETQ. The CDR3 DNA follows: TGCGCCAGCAGCTTGGAGGATAGCTCCTACAATGAGCAGTTCTTC. Encoded protein: CASSLEDSSYNEQFF.

This chain links TRBV2 with TRBJ2-6, with D unclear. CDR1 is SNHLY, CDR2 FYNNEI, per germline. The CDR3 totals 15 residues. The V and J ends lost 7 bases and 0 bases respectively, with 10 bases between them. The CDR3 spells CASISYHSGANVLTF. In DNA, the CDR3 is TGTGCCAGCATAAGTTACCACTCTGGGGCCAACGTCCTGACTTTC.

The chain uses TRBV30 and TRBJ1-5; possible D gene TRBD1, 5 bases. The germline V gene encodes CDR1 GTSNPN and CDR2 SVGIG (reference sequence). This CDR3 is 14 amino acids long. The ends were cut back, 0 bases at V and 6 bases at J, with 12 bases in the middle. CDR3 in DNA: TGTGCCTGGAGTGTACAGGCAGGGCCTCAGCCCCAGCATTTT. It specifies CAWSVQAGPQPQHF.

This clone has a handful of counts. The rearrangement links TRBV4-2 to TRBJ1-2; the D is unclear. Germline loops: CDR1 LGHNA, CDR2 YNFKEQ. Trimming took 4 bases from V and 5 from J, leaving 23 bases between them. This CDR3 comprises 17 residues. This chain's CDR3 is CASSPSRGQPVHYGYTF. The CDR3 DNA reads TGTGCCAGCAGCCCCAGCCGTGGGCAGCCGGTCCATTATGGCTACACCTTC.

The rearrangement joins TRBV9 to TRBJ1-2; 7 bases are shared with TRBD1. The CDR3 covers 17 residues. The germline gives CDR1 SGDLS, CDR2 YYNGEE. The trim removed 4 bases at V and 2 bases at J, leaving 14 bases unmatched. CDR3: CASSPRDRFSANYGYTF. DNA for the CDR3: TGTGCCAGCAGCCCCCGGGACAGATTTTCAGCCAACTATGGCTACACCTTC. Using reference TRBV9 and TRBJ1-2 for the parts outside the CDR3, the full variable domain is DSGVTQTPKHLITATGQRVTLRCSPRSGDLSVYWYQQSLDQGLQFLIQYYNGEERAKGNILERFSAQQFPDLHSELNLSSLELGDSALYFCASSPRDRFSANYGYTFGSGTRLTVV.

This rearrangement joins TRBV21-1 to TRBJ1-4; the listed D gene, TRBD1, was not tested against the DNA. TRBV21-1 is annotated as a pseudogene. This CDR3 has 15 amino acids. The CDR3 sequence is CASSPSDRGNEKLFF. CDR3 in DNA: TGTGCCAGCAGCCCGTCGGACAGGGGGAATGAAAAACTGTTTTTT.

For the CDR3, the DNA is TGCAGCGTTGATCGATTGACCGATACGCAGTATTTT. Its protein product is CSVDRLTDTQYF. This chain uses TRBV29-1 with TRBJ2-3; D remains unclear. Germline V gives CDR1 SQVTM, CDR2 ANQGSEA. The V gene lost 3 bases and the J gene lost 6 bases, with 10 bases spanning the gap. CDR3 length: 12 residues.

V and J are TRBV30 and TRBJ2-6; D gene ambiguous. The germline CDR1 and CDR2 sequences are GTSNPN and SVGIG (reference sequence). The length of the CDR3 is 10 residues. Trimming left V 4 bases short and J 15 bases short, with 10 bases between. The CDR3 DNA reads TGTGCCTGGAACGCCGGGTCCCTGACTTTC. This encodes CAWNAGSLTF.

V gene TRBV2 combines with J gene TRBJ2-2, with TRBD2 matching 11 bases. Germline CDR1 is SNHLY and CDR2 is FYNNEI. This CDR3 is 15 amino acids long. J gave up 1 base and V 6 bases, and 1 base lay outside the gene matches. CDR3 in amino acids: CASSGTSGNTGELFF. The DNA of the CDR3 is TGTGCCAGCAGCGGGACTAGCGGGAACACCGGGGAGCTGTTTTTT.

This chain links TRBV6-5 with TRBJ2-7; the D call may be TRBD1 or TRBD2 (6 bases each). Looked up from germline, CDR1 is MNHEY and CDR2 is SVGAGI. The CDR3 has 16 amino acids. V was shortened by 0 bases and J by 0 bases, with 12 bases between the two germline ends. The CDR3 sequence: CASSYSRGQSSYEQYF. CDR3 in DNA: TGTGCCAGCAGTTACTCTCGGGGGCAGAGCTCCTACGAGCAGTACTTC.

This chain joins TRBV5-1 and TRBJ2-5; D possibly corresponds to TRBD1 (6 bases). V shed 6 bases and J shed 4 bases, with 16 bases lying between them. The CDR3 extends over 14 amino acids. Germline CDR1 and CDR2: SGHRS and YFSETQ. The CDR3 reads CASTSPGGPETQYF. Written as DNA, the CDR3 is TGCGCCAGCACCTCGCCTGGGGGCCCAGAGACCCAGTACTTC.

Comment on this clone: The sample has other DNA sequences that encode this CDR3 too. The rearrangement uses TRBV7-9 and TRBJ1-5, with D tentatively TRBD1 (5 bases). This CDR3 is built from 13 residues. Germline V gene data show CDR1 as SEHNR and CDR2 as FQNEAQ (reference sequence). Between the trimmed V and J ends, which lost 1 base and 7 bases, there was a span of 8 bases. DNA for the CDR3: TGTGCCAGCAGCTTAGGGGGGGACCAGCCCCAGCATTTT. This gives the protein CASSLGGDQPQHF.

The V call is TRBV4-3, the J call TRBJ2-3; D may be TRBD2 (5 bases). V was shortened by 0 bases and J by 4 bases, with 11 bases between the two germline ends. The CDR3 is 15 amino acids. The V gene's germline CDR1 is LGHNA and CDR2 YSLEER. CDR3 nucleotide sequence: TGCGCCAGCAGCCAAGATTGGGCGGGTCCAGATACGCAGTATTTT. This sequence encodes CASSQDWAGPDTQYF.

The CDR3 sequence: CASSSQPGQETQYF. In DNA form, the CDR3 reads TGTGCCAGCAGCTCCCAACCGGGGCAAGAGACCCAGTACTTC. The chain joins TRBV7-2 to TRBJ2-5; weak D call: TRBD2 (5 bases). The CDR3 contains 14 residues. CDR1 SGHTA and CDR2 FQGNSA come from the germline V gene. The V end was cut by 4 bases, the J end by 2 bases, with 11 bases between.

The gene calls are TRBV29-1 and TRBJ1-2; a possible D gene is TRBD1 (6 bases). Looked up from germline, CDR1 is SQVTM and CDR2 is ANQGSEA. The length of the CDR3 is 13 residues. V was shortened by 8 bases and J by 6 bases, with 19 bases between the two germline ends. CDR3 nucleotide sequence: TGCAGCTCCGGCCGGGGGGGCGGTGATGGCTACACCTTC. This codes for CSSGRGGGDGYTF.

This chain uses TRBV4-2 with TRBJ1-5; D unresolved. Germline V gene sequence: CDR1 LGHNA, CDR2 YNFKEQ. Trimming cost V 1 base and J 7 bases, with 14 bases left between them. The CDR3 is 15 residues long. DNA of the CDR3: TGTGCCAGCAGCCAAGCGGTGACGAAGGGCCAGCCCCAGCATTTT. The encoded protein is CASSQAVTKGQPQHF.

A few counts support this clone. Other nucleotide sequences in the sample specify the same CDR3. V gene TRBV30 combines with J gene TRBJ1-3; unclear D gene. Germline V gene sequence: CDR1 GTSNPN, CDR2 SVGIG (reference sequence). The CDR3 spans 13 residues. The V end was cut by 2 bases, the J end by 0 bases, with 5 bases between. The CDR3 DNA follows: TGTGCCTGGAGTTTGTCCTCTGGAAACACCATATATTTT. Protein sequence: CAWSLSSGNTIYF.

Regarding this clone: The junction shows a germline mismatch at one end, possibly a read error. The chain employs TRBV5-1 and TRBJ2-6; D is unresolved. The CDR3 runs 16 residues. In germline, CDR1 is SGHRS, CDR2 YFSETQ. The CDR3 bases are TGCGCCAGCAGTTTGGACCCCGCCCCCGGGGCCAACGTCCTGACTTTC. Translated: CASSLDPAPGANVLTF. The complete variable domain, with remaining parts taken from reference TRBV5-1 and TRBJ2-6, reads KAGVTQTPRYLIKTRGQQVTLSCSPISGHRSVSWYQQTPGQGLQFLFEYFSETQRNKGNFPGRFSGRQFSNSRSEMNVSTLELGDSALYLCASSLDPAPGANVLTFGAGSRLTVL.

This clone came up a few times. The chain has TRBV29-1 and TRBJ2-5; D possibly corresponds to TRBD1 (6 bases). Germline assignment: CDR1 SQVTM and CDR2 ANQGSEA. The CDR3 is 15 residues long. Trimming took off 3 bases at V and 1 base at J, with 15 bases between the two ends. In DNA form, the CDR3 reads TGCAGCGTTGAGGGAAAAGGGGGTATCCAAGAGACCCAGTACTTC. Its translation is CSVEGKGGIQETQYF. Looking up the rest from reference TRBV29-1 and TRBJ2-5 gives the full variable domain: SAVISQKPSRDICQRGTSLTIQCQVDSQVTMMFWYRQQPGQSLTLIATANQGSEATYESGFVIDKFPISRPNLTFSTLTVSNMSPEDSSIYLCSVEGKGGIQETQYFGPGTRLLVL.

The V gene is TRBV6-6, the J gene TRBJ1-5; TRBD1 matches at 7 bases. The germline V gene has CDR1 MNHNY and CDR2 SVGAGI (reference sequence). The V and J ends lost 6 bases and 3 bases, in that order; junction bases with no gene match: 8. The CDR3 sequence is 15 residues long. The CDR3 spells CASRANDRANQPQHF. The DNA of the CDR3 is TGTGCCAGCAGGGCGAACGACAGGGCCAATCAGCCCCAGCATTTT.

This clone turned up a few times. The chain is built from TRBV4-2 and TRBJ2-1, with 9 bases fitting TRBD2. Trimming at V came to 0 bases and at J to 6 bases, leaving 6 bases not matched to a gene. Per germline, CDR1 LGHNA and CDR2 YNFKEQ. The CDR3 has 16 amino acids. CDR3 sequence reads: CASSQDSGLAINEQFF. The CDR3 DNA follows: TGTGCCAGCAGCCAAGATTCAGGACTAGCGATCAATGAGCAGTTCTTC.

The rearrangement joins TRBV5-4 to TRBJ2-1; tentative D call: TRBD1 (5 bases). The V end lost 4 bases, the J end lost 4 bases, and 15 bases lay between the germline ends. Germline CDR1 reads SGHNT; CDR2 reads YYREEE (reference sequence). This CDR3 is built from 15 residues. The CDR3 sequence is CASSQTVSGYNEQFF. The CDR3, as DNA: TGTGCCAGCAGCCAGACAGTCTCAGGGTACAATGAGCAGTTCTTC.

This clone was seen a few times. The chain combines TRBV14 with TRBJ2-7, with D hard to call. Germline V lookup: CDR1 SGHDN, CDR2 FVKESK. Trimming took off 2 bases at V and 3 bases at J, with 14 bases between the two ends. The CDR3 consists of 15 residues. CDR3 sequence (DNA): TGTGCCAGCAGCCAAAATGCAGGCGGCTACTACGAGCAGTACTTC. The encoded protein is CASSQNAGGYYEQYF.

This sequence joins TRBV27 and TRBJ2-5; TRBD1 matches 8 bases. Germline V gives CDR1 MNHEY, CDR2 SMNVEV (reference sequence). The CDR3 extends over 15 amino acids. With 3 bases clipped from V and 5 bases from J, the junction kept 8 bases outside the gene matches. This CDR3 reads CASSLGRGHLETQYF. CDR3 in DNA: TGTGCCAGCAGTTTGGGCAGGGGGCATTTGGAGACCCAGTACTTC.